The source of this TCR beta chain is a study of blood T cell repertoires in COVID-19. Overall study context: The analysed material was cDNA or gDNA that came from T cells, B-cell-depleted T cells, or PBMCs.

Original processing methods: From reference gene primer amplification, estimates of nucleated cell counts were derived. Measured with immunoSEQ multiplex PCR; TCRdb has only the in-frame clones, and not every one. V, J and clone size are those of that table, while D and trimming were read from the DNA. The sample gives roughly 430,000 clones, roughly 87% of which show up once; roughly 2% is in the top ten. Those who participated ranged in age from about 18 to 89 years and resided in under 25 US areas. Allocation to cohorts depended on clinical history reported by the participants. CDR3 size: 14 residues. Germline V lookup: CDR1 MNHEY, CDR2 SMNVEV (reference sequence). Trimming left V 2 bases short and J 2 bases short, with 7 bases between.

Material for sequencing was PBMCs or T cells enriched from blood (not recorded which). The chain combines TRBV27 with TRBJ1-5; D is perhaps TRBD1 (5 bases). The origin of this receptor is a woman aged 40 to 49 with acute COVID-19. This CDR3 is CASSLEGGNQPQHF. For the CDR3, the DNA is TGTGCCAGCAGTTTAGAAGGGGGCAATCAGCCCCAGCATTTT.